The present entry profiles one TCR beta chain with its context. The CDR3 sequence is 16 residues long. The V gene's germline CDR1 is MNHNS and CDR2 SASEGT. Trimming took off 3 bases at V and 6 bases at J, with 17 bases between the two ends. Libraries were prepared by immunoSEQ multiplex PCR; TCRdb keeps only in-frame clonotypes and omits some of them. There are fewer than 400,000 clones in the sample; about 88% occur only once, and under 3% lies in the top ten. These data are taken from a study of blood T cell repertoires in COVID-19. The sequencing sample was made of peripheral blood. The sequence was collected from a human donor in a cohort sampled during active COVID-19. The rearrangement uses TRBV6-1 and TRBJ2-2, with a possible D match to TRBD1 (7 bases). CDR3 nucleotides: TGTGCCAGCAGTGACTTAAGACTAGGGGGCCCCGGGGAGCTGTTTTTT. This translates into CASSDLRLGGPGELFF.